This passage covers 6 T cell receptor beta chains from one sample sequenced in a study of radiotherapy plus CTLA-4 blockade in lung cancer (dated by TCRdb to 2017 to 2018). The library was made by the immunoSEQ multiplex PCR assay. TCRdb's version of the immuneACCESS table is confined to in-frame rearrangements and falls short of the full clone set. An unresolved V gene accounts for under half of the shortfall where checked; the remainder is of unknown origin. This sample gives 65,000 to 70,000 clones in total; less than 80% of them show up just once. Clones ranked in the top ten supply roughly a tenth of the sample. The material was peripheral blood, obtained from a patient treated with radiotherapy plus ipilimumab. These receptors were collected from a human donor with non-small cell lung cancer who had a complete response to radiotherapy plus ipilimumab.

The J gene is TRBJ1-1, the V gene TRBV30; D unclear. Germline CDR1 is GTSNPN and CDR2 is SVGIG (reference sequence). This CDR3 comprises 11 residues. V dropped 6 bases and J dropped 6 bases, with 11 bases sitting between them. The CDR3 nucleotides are TGTGCCTGCGCGAGGAGTTCTGAAGCTTTCTTT. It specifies CACARSSEAFF.

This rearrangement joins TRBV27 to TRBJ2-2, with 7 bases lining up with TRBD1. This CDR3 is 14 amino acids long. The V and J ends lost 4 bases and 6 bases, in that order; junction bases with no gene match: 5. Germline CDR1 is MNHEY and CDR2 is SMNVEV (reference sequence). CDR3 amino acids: CASSSEGAAGELFF. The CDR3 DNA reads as TGTGCCAGCAGTTCAGAGGGGGCTGCCGGGGAGCTGTTTTTT.

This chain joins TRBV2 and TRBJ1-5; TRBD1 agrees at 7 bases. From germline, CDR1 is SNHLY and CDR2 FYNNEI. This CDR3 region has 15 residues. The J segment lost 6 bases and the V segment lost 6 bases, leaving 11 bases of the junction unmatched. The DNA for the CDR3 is TGTGCCAGCAGGGAAAAGGGGGCATTTGGTCAGCCCCAGCATTTT. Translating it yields CASREKGAFGQPQHF.

The CDR3 nucleotides read TGTGCCAGCAGCACTGGAGAGACCCAGTACTTC. Amino acids: CASSTGETQYF. V usage is TRBV7-9 and J usage is TRBJ2-5; D gene uncertain. Germline CDR1 reads SEHNR; CDR2 reads FQNEAQ (reference sequence). CDR3 length: 11 residues. Trimming left V 5 bases short and J 4 bases short, with 5 bases between.

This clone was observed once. The CDR3 here is CATSRVQGAGELFF. CDR3 nucleotide sequence: TGTGCCACCAGCAGAGTTCAGGGGGCCGGGGAGCTGTTTTTT. J is TRBJ2-2 and V is TRBV15; TRBD1 matches 7 bases. This CDR3 is built from 14 residues. Germline lookup yields CDR1 LNHNV and CDR2 YYDKDF (reference sequence). Unmatched junction bases numbered 2, after V lost 1 base and J lost 6 bases.

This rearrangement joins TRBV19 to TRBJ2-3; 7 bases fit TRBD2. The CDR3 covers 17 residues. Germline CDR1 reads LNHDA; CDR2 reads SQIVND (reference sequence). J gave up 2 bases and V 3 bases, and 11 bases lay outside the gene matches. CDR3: CASSMAILAPSTDTQYF. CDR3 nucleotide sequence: TGTGCCAGTAGTATGGCCATACTAGCGCCTTCCACAGATACGCAGTATTTT. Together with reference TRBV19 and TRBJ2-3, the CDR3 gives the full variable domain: DGGITQSPKYLFRKEGQNVTLSCEQNLNHDAMYWYRQDPGQGLRLIYYSQIVNDFQKGDIAEGYSVSREKKESFPLTVTSAQKNPTAFYLCASSMAILAPSTDTQYFGPGTRLTVL.